The source of this TCR beta chain is a study of CD4 T cells in relation to SARS-CoV-2 and coronaviruses. Some clones are missing from TCRdb's copy, which holds only in-frame ones; the method was immunoSEQ multiplex PCR. The table shows about 26,000 clones, with roughly 73% occurring only once. CD4+ T cells from unexposed donors were obtained before the COVID-19 pandemic (2011-2018). After roughly 9 days of culture, CD4+ T cells were isolated. Germline trimming cut 1 base from V and 1 base from J; bases unmatched to any gene: 0. CDR1 is LGHNA, CDR2 YSLEER, per germline. This CDR3 is built from 14 residues. As for this clone: Antigen: not known.

Sequencing was done on a sample of CD4+ T cells from PBMCs, cultured in vitro. The TCR was taken from a human donor in good health. V and J are TRBV4-3 and TRBJ1-1; 7 nucleotides line up with TRBD1. The CDR3 DNA is TGCGCCAGCAGCCAAGGACAGGGGAACACTGAAGCTTTCTTT. It codes for CASSQGQGNTEAFF.